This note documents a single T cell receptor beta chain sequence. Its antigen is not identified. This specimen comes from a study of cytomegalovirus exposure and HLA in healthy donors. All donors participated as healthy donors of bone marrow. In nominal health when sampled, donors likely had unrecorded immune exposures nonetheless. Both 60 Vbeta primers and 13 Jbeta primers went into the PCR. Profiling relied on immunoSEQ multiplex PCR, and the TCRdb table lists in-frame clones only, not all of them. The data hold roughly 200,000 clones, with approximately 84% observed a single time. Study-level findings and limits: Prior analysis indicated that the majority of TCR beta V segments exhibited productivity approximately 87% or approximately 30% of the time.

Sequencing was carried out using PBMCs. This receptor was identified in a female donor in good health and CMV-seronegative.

This CDR3 reads CASSFWDRDDDEQFF. In nucleotides, the CDR3 is TGTGCCAGCAGTTTTTGGGACAGGGATGACGATGAGCAGTTCTTC. The chain couples TRBV6-1 to TRBJ2-1, with 9 bases fitting TRBD1. Trimming cost V 5 bases and J 8 bases; bases outside gene matches: 10. Germline loops: CDR1 MNHNS, CDR2 SASEGT. The CDR3 runs 15 residues.